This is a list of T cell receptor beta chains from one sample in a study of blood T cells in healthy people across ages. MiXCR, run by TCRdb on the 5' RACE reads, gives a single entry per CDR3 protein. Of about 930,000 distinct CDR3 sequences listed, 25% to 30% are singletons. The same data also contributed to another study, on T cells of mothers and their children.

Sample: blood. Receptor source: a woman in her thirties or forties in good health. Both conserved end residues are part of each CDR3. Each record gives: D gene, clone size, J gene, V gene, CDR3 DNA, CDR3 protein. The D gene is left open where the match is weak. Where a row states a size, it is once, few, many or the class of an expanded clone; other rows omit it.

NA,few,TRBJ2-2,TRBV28,TGTGCCAGCAGTTTATTGGGCGGGGGCGCCGGGGAGCTGTTTTTT,CASSLLGGGAGELFF
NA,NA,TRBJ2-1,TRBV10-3,TGTGCCATCAGTGATGGACGGGTCTATGAGCAGTTCTTC,CAISDGRVYEQFF
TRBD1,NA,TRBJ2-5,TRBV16,TGTGCCAGCAGACGGGACAGGGGGCACCTCCGGGGCGAGACCCAGTACTTC,CASRRDRGHLRGETQYF
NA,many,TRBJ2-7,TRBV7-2,TGTGCCAGCAGCTTAGAGAGGGGACACTCCTACGAGCAGTACTTC,CASSLERGHSYEQYF
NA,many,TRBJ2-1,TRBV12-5,TGTGCTAGTGGTTTGGATGGGTGGGGATCCCCCTACAATGAGCAGTTCTTC,CASGLDGWGSPYNEQFF
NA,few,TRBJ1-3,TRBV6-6,TGTGCCAGCAGGGACAGTTCCCGAAACACCATATATTTT,CASRDSSRNTIYF
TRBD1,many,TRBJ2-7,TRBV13,TGTGCCAGCAGCTCGGGACAGAGTGCCTTGGGGTACGAGCAGTACTTC,CASSSGQSALGYEQYF
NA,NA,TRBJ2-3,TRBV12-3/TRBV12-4,TGTGCCAGCAGTTTTGGGGCAGGGGGCACAGATACGCAGTATTTT,CASSFGAGGTDTQYF
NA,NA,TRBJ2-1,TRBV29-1,TGCAGCTTCCGCTCTTGGAGGGGCAGTCGCGATGAGCAGTTCTTC,CSFRSWRGSRDEQFF
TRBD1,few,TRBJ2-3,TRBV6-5,TGTGCCAGCAGTTACTACGGGACAGTTCAAGATACGCAGTATTTT,CASSYYGTVQDTQYF
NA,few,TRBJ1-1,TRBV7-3,TGTGCCAGCAGCCTACGGCCCCCCCTGGACACTGAAGCTTTCTTT,CASSLRPPLDTEAFF
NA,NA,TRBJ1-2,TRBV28,TGTGCCAGCAGGACCCCCGCAAGGGGCGCGTATGGCTACACCTTC,CASRTPARGAYGYTF
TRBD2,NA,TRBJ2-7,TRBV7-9,TGTGCCAGCAGCTCTGGACTAGCGGGGGACTCCTACGAGCAGTACTTC,CASSSGLAGDSYEQYF
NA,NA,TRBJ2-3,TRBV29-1,TGCAGCGGTGAAGAGGAGTATTATACGCAGTATTTT,CSGEEEYYTQYF
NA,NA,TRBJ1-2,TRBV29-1,TGCAGCGTTGAGGTCTATAACTATGGCTACACCTTC,CSVEVYNYGYTF
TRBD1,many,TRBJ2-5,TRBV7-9,TGTGCCAGCAGCTTTGGGGACAGGGGTCAATCCAAGGAGACCCAGTACTTC,CASSFGDRGQSKETQYF
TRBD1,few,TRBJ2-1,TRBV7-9,TGTGCCAGCAGCTTAGGAGCCCTCCGGGACAGGGGGCCCTACGAGCAGTTCTTC,CASSLGALRDRGPYEQFF
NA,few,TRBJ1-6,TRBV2,TGTGCCAGCAGTGAAAGACGGGGGGAGCGAAATTCACCCCTCCACTTT,CASSERRGERNSPLHF
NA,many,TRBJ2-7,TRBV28,TGTGCCAGCAGTTTCCCACGTCGGGGCCTTTACGAGCAGTACTTC,CASSFPRRGLYEQYF
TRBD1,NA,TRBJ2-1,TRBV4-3,TGCGCCGGCAGCCAATCACAGGGGAGCGATGAGCAGTTCTTC,CAGSQSQGSDEQFF
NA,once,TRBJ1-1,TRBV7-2,TGTGCCAGCAGCTTGGGGCAGGGGATGAACGCTGAAGCTTTCTTT,CASSLGQGMNAEAFF
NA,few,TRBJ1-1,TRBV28,TGTGCCAGCAGATCCCGGGGAGGGGGAGACACTGAAGCTTTCTTT,CASRSRGGGDTEAFF
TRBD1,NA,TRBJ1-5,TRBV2,TGTGCCAGCAATCAGGGGGCAGGGCAGCCCCAGCATTTT,CASNQGAGQPQHF
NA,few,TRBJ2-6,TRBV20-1,TGCAGTGCTAGAGGAGGGGGGAGCTCTGGGGCCAACGTCCTGACTTTC,CSARGGGSSGANVLTF
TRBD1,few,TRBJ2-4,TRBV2,TGTGCCAGCAGTAGACAGGGTCAGGCCAAAAACATTCAGTACTTC,CASSRQGQAKNIQYF
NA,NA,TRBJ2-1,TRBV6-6,TGTGCCAGCAGAACAGGACGTCCTGGCTCCTACAATGAGCAGTTCTTC,CASRTGRPGSYNEQFF
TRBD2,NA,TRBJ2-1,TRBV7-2,TGTGCCAGCAGCTCCTCTAGCGGCCGAATCAATGAGCAGTTCTTC,CASSSSSGRINEQFF
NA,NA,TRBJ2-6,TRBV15,TGTGCCACCAGCAGACGGGACGAACCCACCAAATACTCTGGGGCCAACGTCCTGACTTTC,CATSRRDEPTKYSGANVLTF
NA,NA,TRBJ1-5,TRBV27,TGTGCCAGCAGGTCGGGACAACTAGGGAATCAGCCCCAGCATTTT,CASRSGQLGNQPQHF
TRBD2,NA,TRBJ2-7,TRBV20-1,TGCAGTGCTAGAGATTGCCTAGCGGTTTCCTACGAGCAGTACTTC,CSARDCLAVSYEQYF
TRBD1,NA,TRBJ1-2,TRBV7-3,TGTGCCAGCAGCTTTGTGGGGGGACAGGGTGTAGGCTACACCTTC,CASSFVGGQGVGYTF
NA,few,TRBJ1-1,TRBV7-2,TGTGCCAGCAGCTTGTTAACAGTCGGGAACACTGAAGCTTTCTTT,CASSLLTVGNTEAFF
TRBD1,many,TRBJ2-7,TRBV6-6,TGTGCCAGCAGTGCCGGGACAGTGGTGCAGTACTTC,CASSAGTVVQYF
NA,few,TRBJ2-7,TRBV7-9,TGTGCCAGCAGCCCCCCCCTGGCAGGGCACTACGAGCAGTACTTC,CASSPPLAGHYEQYF
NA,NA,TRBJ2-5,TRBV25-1,TGTGCCAGCAGTCCCCTGGGGGACGAGACCCAGTACTTC,CASSPLGDETQYF
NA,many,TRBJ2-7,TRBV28,TGTGCCAGCTTAGACGGCGGCGGTTACGAGCAGTACTTC,CASLDGGGYEQYF
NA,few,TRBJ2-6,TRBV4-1,TGCGCCAGCACCACCAGCAGGGAGACCTCTGGGGCCAACGTCCTGACTTTC,CASTTSRETSGANVLTF
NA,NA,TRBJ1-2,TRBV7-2,TGTGCCAGCAGCTTAGACCAGGGTCTTGGCTACACCTTC,CASSLDQGLGYTF
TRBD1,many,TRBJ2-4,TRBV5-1,TGCGCCAGCAGCACGGGGACAGGGGGCAACATTCAGTACTTC,CASSTGTGGNIQYF
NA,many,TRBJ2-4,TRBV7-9,TGTGCCAGCAGCTTAGGGGGGATTCAAGCCAAAAACATTCAGTACTTC,CASSLGGIQAKNIQYF
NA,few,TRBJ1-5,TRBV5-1,TGCGCCAGCAGCGATGGGACAAATGCCGGCAATCAGCCCCAGCATTTT,CASSDGTNAGNQPQHF